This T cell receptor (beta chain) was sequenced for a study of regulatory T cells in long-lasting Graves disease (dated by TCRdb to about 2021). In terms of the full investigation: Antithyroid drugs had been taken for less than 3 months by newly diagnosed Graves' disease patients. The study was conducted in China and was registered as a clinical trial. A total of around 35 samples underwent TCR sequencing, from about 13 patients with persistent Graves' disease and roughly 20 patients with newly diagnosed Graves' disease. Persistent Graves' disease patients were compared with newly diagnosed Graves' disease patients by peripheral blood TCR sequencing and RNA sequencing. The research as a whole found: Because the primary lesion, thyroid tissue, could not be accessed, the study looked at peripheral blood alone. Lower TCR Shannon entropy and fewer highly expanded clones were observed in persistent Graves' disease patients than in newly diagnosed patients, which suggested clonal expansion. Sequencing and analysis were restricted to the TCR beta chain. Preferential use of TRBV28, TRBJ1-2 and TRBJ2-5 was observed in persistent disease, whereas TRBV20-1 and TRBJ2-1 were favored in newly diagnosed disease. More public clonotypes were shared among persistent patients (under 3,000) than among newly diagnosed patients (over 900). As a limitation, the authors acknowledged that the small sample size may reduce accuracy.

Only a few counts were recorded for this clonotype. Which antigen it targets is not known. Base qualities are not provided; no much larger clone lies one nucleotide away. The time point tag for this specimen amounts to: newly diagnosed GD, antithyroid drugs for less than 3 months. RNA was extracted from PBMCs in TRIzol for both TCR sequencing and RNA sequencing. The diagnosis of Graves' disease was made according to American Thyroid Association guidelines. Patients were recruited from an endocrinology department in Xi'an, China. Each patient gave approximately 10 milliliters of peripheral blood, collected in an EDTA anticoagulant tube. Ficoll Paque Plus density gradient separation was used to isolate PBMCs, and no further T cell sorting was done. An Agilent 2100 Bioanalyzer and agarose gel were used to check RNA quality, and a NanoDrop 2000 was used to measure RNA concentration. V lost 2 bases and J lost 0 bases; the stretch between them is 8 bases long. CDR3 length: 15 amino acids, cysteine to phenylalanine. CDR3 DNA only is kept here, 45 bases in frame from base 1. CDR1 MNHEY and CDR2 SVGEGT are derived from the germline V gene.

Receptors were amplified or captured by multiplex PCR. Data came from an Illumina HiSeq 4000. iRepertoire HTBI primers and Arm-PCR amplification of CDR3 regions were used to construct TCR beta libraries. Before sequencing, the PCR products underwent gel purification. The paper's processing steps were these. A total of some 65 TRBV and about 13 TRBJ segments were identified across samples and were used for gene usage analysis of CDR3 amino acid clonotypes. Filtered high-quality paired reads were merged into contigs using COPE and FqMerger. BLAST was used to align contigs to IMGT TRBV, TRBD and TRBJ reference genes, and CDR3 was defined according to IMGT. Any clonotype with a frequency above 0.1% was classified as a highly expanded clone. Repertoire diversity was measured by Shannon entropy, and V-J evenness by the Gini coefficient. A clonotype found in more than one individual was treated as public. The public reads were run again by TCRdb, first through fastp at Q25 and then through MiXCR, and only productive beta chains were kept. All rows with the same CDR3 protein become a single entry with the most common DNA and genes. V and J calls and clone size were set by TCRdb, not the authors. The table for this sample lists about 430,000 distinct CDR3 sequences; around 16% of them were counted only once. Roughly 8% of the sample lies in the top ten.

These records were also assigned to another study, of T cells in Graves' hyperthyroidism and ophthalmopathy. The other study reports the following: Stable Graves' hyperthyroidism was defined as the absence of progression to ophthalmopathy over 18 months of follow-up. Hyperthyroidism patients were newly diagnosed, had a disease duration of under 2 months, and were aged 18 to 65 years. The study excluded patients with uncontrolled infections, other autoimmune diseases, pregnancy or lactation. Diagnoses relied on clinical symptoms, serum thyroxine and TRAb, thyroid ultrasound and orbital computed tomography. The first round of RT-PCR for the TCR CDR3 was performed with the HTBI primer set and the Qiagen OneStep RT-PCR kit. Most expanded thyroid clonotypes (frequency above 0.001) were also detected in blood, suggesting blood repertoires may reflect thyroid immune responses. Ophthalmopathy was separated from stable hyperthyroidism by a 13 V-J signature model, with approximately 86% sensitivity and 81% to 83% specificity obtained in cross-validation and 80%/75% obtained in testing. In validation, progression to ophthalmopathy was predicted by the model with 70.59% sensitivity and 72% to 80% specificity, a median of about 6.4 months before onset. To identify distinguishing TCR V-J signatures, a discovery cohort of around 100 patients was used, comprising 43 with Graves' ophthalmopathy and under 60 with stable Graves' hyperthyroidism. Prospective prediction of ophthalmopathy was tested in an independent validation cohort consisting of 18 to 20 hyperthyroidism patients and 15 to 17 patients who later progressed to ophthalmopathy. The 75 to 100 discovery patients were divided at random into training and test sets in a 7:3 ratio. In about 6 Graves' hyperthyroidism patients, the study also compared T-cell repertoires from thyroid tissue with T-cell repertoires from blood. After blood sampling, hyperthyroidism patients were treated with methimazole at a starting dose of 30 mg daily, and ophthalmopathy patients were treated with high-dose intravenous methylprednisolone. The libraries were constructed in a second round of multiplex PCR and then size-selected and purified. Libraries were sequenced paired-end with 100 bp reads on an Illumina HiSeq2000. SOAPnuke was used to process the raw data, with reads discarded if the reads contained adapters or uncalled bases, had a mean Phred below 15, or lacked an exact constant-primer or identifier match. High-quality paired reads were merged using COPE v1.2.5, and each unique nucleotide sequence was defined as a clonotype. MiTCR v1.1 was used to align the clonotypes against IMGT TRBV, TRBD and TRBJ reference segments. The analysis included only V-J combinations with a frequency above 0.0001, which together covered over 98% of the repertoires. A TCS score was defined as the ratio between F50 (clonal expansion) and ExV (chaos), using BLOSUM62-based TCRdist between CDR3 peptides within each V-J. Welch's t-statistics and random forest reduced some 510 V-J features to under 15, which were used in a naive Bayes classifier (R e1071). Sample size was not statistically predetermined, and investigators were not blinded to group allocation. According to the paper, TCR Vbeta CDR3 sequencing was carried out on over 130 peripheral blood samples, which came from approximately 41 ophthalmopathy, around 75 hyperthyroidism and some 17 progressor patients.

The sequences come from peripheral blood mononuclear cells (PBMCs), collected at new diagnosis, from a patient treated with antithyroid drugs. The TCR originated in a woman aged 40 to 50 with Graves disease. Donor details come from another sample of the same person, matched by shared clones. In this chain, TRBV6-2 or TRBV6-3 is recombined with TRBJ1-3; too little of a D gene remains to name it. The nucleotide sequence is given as TGTGCCAGCAGTTACGTGGGGAGCTCTGGAAACACCATATATTTT. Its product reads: CASSYVGSSGNTIYF.